The source of this T cell receptor (delta chain) is a study of DNA immune sequencing with unique molecular identifiers (dated by TCRdb to 2019 to 2021). As for the study more broadly: Immunomagnetic cell separation was used to enrich gammadelta T cells from buffy coats, and the genomic DNA of the enriched gammadelta T cells was then sequenced. Fluorescence-activated cell sorting was used to enrich gammadelta T cells from the PBMC of about ten healthy people. To compare enriched with non-enriched material, 85 to 100 ng of enriched gammadelta T-cell DNA and approximately 0.94 ug of non-enriched PBMC DNA were sequenced. An ultrasensitive DNA-based TRD repertoire sequencing method using PCR-introduced unique molecular identifiers was developed and validated in the study. Validation of the sequencing method was done both on synthetic reference molecules and on blood samples taken from healthy individuals. Healthy individuals were used as donors, and sorted peripheral blood gammadelta T cells were profiled from approximately 10 of these donors.

Library method: multiplex PCR. A 32-plex assay amplified the genomic DNA, with primers for all 8 TRDV and 4 TRDJ genes spanning the CDR3. A 12-nucleotide UMI was attached over roughly 3 barcoding PCR cycles, and a second PCR was then run with Illumina adapter primers. AMPure XP beads were used to purify the libraries, and library quality was checked on a Fragment Analyzer using the HS NGS Fragment kit. Sequencing was run on an Illumina MiniSeq mid-output kit with around 20% PhiX and 150 cycles of paired-end reads. In the authors' own workflow: Reads were processed with MIGEC version 1.2.9 to group reads by UMI and build error-corrected consensus sequences. For post-processing, modified scripts from VDJtools version 1.2.1 were used together with the tcR R package. For TCRdb, the public reads were processed anew by CATT, and duplicate DNA sequences were folded into one row. The V and J calls were not made by the authors but by TCRdb's processing. The sample includes 4,800 or so delta-chain clones, with 11% observed a single time. The ten largest clonotypes hold around half of the sample.

This clone came up a few times. It lacks a known antigen. No qualities accompany the bases; no much larger clone lies one base away. The investigation overall reported the following: Variation in TRD repertoire diversity was observed between healthy donors, with several donors found to be highly oligoclonal, in that the top 5 clonotypes exceeded half of productive molecules. The primer-based approach cannot detect novel TRD sequences that are not targeted by the primers. Among clonotypes in healthy donors, the most frequent TRD rearrangement was TRDV2 paired with TRDJ1.

From V the trimming removes 1 base and from J it removes 4 bases, while the gene matches leave 6 bases of the junction unaccounted for. For CDR1 and CDR2, the germline V gene lists GEAIGNYY and EKD. From the cysteine up to the phenylalanine, the CDR3 has a length of 15 residues. Only the CDR3 part of the read is kept: 45 bases, read in frame from the first base. The sample comprised gamma-delta T cells enriched from blood buffy coat, or unenriched PBMCs (not recorded which). The receptor's source is a human donor in good health. The sequence links TRDV2 to TRDJ1; TRDD3 aligns with 9 central bases. The nucleotide sequence reads TGTGCCTGTGACACTCTGGGGGATGGGGACGATAAACTCATCTTT. Translated, it reads CACDTLGDGDDKLIF.